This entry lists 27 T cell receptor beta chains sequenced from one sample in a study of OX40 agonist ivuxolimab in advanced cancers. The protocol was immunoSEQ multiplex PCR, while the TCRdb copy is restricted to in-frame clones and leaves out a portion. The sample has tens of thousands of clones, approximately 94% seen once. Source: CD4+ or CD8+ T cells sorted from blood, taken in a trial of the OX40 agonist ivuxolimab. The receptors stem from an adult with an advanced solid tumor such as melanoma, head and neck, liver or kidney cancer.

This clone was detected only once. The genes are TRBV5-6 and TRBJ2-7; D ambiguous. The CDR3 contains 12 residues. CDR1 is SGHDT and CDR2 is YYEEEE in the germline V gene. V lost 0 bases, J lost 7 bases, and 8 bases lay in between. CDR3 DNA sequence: TGTGCCAGCAGCTTGGCCCCCCGGGAGCAGTACTTC. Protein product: CASSLAPREQYF.

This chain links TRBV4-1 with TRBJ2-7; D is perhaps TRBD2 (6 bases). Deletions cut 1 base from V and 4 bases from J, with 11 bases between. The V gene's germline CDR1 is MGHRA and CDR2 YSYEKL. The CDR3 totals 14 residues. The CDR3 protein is CASSQGLVLYEQYF. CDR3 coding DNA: TGCGCCAGCAGCCAAGGACTAGTACTGTACGAGCAGTACTTC.

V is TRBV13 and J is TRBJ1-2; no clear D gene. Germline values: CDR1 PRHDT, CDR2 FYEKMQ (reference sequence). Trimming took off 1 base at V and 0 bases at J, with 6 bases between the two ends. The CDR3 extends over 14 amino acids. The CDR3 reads CASSLAGSNYGYTF. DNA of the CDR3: TGTGCCAGCAGCTTAGCCGGGTCTAACTATGGCTACACCTTC.

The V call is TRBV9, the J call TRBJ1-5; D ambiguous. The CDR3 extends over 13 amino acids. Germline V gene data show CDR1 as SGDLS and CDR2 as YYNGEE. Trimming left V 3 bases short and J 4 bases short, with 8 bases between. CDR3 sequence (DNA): TGTGCCAGCAGCGCAGGCCCAAATCAGCCCCAGCATTTT. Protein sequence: CASSAGPNQPQHF.

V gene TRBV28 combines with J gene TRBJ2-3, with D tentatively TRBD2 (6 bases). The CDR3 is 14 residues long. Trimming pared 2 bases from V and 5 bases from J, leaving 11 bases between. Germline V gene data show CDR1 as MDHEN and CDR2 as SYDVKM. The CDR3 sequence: CASSLNSGEDTQYF. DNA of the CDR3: TGTGCCAGCAGTTTAAATAGCGGTGAAGATACGCAGTATTTT.

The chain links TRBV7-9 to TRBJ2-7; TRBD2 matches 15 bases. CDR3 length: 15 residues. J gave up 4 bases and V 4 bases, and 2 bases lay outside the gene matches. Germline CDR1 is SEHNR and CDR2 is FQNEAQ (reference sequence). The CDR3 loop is CASSSGTSGRYEQYF. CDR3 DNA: TGTGCCAGCAGCTCAGGGACTAGCGGGAGGTACGAGCAGTACTTC.

The DNA of the CDR3 is TGTGCCTGGAGTGTACTCGGGACTAGCGGGACCGGGCAGTATTTT. Protein sequence: CAWSVLGTSGTGQYF. The chain carries TRBV30 and TRBJ2-3; TRBD2 agrees at 13 bases. The CDR3 is made up of 15 amino acids. The germline V gene has CDR1 GTSNPN and CDR2 SVGIG (reference sequence). Trimming cost V 0 bases and J 11 bases; bases outside gene matches: 8. The full variable domain, with the rest looked up from reference TRBV30 and TRBJ2-3, is SQTIHQWPATLVQPVGSPLSLECTVEGTSNPNLYWYRQAAGRGLQLLFYSVGIGQISSEVPQNLSASRPQDRQFILSSKKLLLSDSGFYLCAWSVLGTSGTGQYFGPGTRLTVL.

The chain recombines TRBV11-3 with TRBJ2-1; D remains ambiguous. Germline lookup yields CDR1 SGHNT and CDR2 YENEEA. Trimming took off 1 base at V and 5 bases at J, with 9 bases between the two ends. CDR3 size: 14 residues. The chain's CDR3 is CASSLVGYNNEQFF. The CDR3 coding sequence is TGTGCCAGCAGCTTAGTAGGGTACAACAATGAGCAGTTCTTC.

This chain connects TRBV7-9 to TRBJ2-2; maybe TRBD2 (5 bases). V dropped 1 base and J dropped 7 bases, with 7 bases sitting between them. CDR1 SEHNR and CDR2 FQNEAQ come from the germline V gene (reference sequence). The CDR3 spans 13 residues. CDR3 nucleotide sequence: TGTGCCAGCAGCTTAGGGAGGATCGGGGAGCTGTTTTTT. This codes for CASSLGRIGELFF.

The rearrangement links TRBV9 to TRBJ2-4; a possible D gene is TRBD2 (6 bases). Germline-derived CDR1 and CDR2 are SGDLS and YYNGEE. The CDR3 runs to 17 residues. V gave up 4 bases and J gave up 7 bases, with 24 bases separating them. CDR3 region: CASSLDSGVGWGNIQYF. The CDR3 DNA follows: TGTGCCAGCAGCTTGGACTCGGGAGTAGGATGGGGGAACATTCAGTACTTC.

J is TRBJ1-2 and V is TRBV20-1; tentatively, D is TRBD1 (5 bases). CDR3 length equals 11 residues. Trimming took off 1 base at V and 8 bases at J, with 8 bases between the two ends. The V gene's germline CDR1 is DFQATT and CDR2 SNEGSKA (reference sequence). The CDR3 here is CSARAGSGYTF. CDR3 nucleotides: TGCAGTGCTAGAGCAGGGAGCGGCTACACCTTC.

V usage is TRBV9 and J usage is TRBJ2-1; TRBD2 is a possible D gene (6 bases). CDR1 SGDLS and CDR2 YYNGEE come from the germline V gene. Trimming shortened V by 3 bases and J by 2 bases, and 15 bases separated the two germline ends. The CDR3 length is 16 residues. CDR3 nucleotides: TGTGCCAGCAGCGAGAGTGGGCGGGGTCCCTACAATGAGCAGTTCTTC. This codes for CASSESGRGPYNEQFF.

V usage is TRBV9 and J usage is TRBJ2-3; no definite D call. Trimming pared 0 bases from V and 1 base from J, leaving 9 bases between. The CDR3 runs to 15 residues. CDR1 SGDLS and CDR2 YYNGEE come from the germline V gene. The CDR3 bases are TGTGCCAGCAGCGTAGACGGTACGGGCACAGATACGCAGTATTTT. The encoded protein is CASSVDGTGTDTQYF.

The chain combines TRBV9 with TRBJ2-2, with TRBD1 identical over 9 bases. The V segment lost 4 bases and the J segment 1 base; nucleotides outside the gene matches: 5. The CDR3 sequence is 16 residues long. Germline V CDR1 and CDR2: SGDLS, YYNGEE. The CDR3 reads CASSFRQGVNTGELFF. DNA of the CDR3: TGTGCCAGCAGCTTCAGACAGGGGGTGAACACCGGGGAGCTGTTTTTT.

This chain's CDR3 is CSVDTTGTGANVLTF. In DNA form, the CDR3 reads TGCAGCGTTGACACGACAGGGACCGGGGCCAACGTCCTGACTTTC. The rearrangement uses TRBV29-1 and TRBJ2-6; TRBD1 matches 7 bases. The CDR3 has 15 residues. Germline V gene lookup returns CDR1 SQVTM and CDR2 ANQGSEA. V lost 3 bases to trimming and J lost 4 bases; unmatched junction nucleotides: 6.

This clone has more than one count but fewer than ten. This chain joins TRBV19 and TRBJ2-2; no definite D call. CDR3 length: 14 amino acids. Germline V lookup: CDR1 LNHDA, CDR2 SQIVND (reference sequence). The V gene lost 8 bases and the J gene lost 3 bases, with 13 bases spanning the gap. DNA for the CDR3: TGTGCCAGTGCCCCCTCGCAGTACACCGGGGAGCTGTTTTTT. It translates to CASAPSQYTGELFF.

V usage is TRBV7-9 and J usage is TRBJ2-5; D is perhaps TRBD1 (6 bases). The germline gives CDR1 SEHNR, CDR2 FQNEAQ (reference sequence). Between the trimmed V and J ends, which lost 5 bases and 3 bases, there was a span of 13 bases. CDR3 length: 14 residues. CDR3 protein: CASSDRDKEETQYF. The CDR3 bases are TGTGCCAGCAGCGACCGGGACAAAGAAGAGACCCAGTACTTC.

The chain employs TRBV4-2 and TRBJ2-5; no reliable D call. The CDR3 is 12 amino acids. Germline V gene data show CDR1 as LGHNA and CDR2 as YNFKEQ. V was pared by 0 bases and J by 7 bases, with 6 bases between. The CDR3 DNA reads TGTGCCAGCAGCCAAGATTATGCGACCCAGTACTTC. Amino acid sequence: CASSQDYATQYF.

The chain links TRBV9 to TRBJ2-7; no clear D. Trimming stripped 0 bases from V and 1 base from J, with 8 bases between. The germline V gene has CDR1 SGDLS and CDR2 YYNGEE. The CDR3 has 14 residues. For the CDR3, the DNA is TGTGCCAGCAGCGTAGCCGGGTATTCCTACGAGCAGTACTTC. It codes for CASSVAGYSYEQYF.

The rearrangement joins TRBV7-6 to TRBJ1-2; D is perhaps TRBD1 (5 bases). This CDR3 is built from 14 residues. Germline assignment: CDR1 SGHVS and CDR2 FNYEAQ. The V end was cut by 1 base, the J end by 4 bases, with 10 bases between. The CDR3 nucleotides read TGTGCCAGCAGCTTAGACTCAGGGCGCTATGGCTACACCTTC. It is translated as CASSLDSGRYGYTF.

CDR3 coding DNA: TGTGCCAGCAGCGTAGAGGAGAGCGGCACTGAAGCTTTCTTT. Translation gives CASSVEESGTEAFF. This chain connects TRBV9 to TRBJ1-1; no clear D gene. Trimming cost V 0 bases and J 4 bases, with 10 bases left between them. The germline V gene has CDR1 SGDLS and CDR2 YYNGEE. CDR3 length: 14 residues.

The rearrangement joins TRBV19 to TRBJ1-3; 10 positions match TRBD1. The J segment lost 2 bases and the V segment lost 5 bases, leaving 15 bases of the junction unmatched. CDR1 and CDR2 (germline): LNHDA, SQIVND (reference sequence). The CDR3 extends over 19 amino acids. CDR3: CASSPYRFPGTGAGNTIYF. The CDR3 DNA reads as TGTGCCAGTAGTCCTTACCGATTCCCTGGGACAGGGGCTGGAAACACCATATATTTT.

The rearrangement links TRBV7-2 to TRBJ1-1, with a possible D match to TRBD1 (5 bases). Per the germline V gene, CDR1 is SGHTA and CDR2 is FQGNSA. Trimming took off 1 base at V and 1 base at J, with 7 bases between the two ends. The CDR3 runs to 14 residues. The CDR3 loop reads CASSLGTGNTEAFF. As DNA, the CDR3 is TGTGCCAGCAGCTTAGGCACAGGGAACACTGAAGCTTTCTTT.

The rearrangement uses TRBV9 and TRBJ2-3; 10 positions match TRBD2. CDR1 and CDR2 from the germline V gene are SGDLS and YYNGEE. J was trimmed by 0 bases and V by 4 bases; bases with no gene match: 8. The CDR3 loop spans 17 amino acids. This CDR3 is CASSPSGLAVSTDTQYF. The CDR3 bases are TGTGCCAGCAGCCCCAGCGGACTAGCGGTTAGCACAGATACGCAGTATTTT.

CDR3: CASSVGQSLGYQETQYF. In DNA form, the CDR3 reads TGTGCCAGCAGCGTCGGACAGTCCCTTGGGTACCAAGAGACCCAGTACTTC. This chain joins TRBV9 and TRBJ2-5; D possibly corresponds to TRBD1 (6 bases). The germline V gene encodes CDR1 SGDLS and CDR2 YYNGEE. This CDR3 is built from 17 residues. V was trimmed by 2 bases and J by 0 bases, leaving 17 bases between them.

The CDR3 DNA reads TGTGCCAGCAGTGATCTGCCAACTAGCGGATCCTACAATGAGCAGTTCTTC. Translated, it gives CASSDLPTSGSYNEQFF. This chain links TRBV6-4 with TRBJ2-1; 8 nucleotides match TRBD2. With 3 bases clipped from V and 1 base from J, the junction kept 8 bases outside the gene matches. The CDR3 totals 17 residues. In germline, CDR1 is MRHNA, CDR2 SNTAGT.

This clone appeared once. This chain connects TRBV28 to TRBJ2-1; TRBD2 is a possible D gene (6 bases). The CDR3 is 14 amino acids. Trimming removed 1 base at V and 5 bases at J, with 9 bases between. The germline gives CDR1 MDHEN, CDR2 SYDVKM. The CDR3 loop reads CASSLFRENNEQFF. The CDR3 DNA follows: TGTGCCAGCAGTTTATTCCGGGAGAACAATGAGCAGTTCTTC.